The source of this T cell receptor (beta chain) is a study of blood T cell repertoires in COVID-19. The overall study: The cDNA or gDNA used as material had been derived from T cells, B-cell-depleted T cells, or PBMCs.

Under the authors' procedure: It was from reference gene primer amplification that nucleated cell counts were estimated. Generated by immunoSEQ multiplex PCR, the TCRdb table keeps only in-frame clones and is missing some. V, J and clone size are taken as reported in that table, and D and trimming were inferred from the DNA itself. Of some 60,000 clones listed, 65% to 80% are singletons. The sequenced sample was peripheral blood. The source is a man in his thirties or forties with COVID-19, enrolled during active disease.

In nucleotides, the CDR3 is TGTGCCAGCGGACAGGGACCTGGAAACACCATATATTTT. This codes for CASGQGPGNTIYF. V and J are TRBV11-3 and TRBJ1-3; 8 nucleotides match TRBD1. The CDR3 totals 13 residues. The ends lost 8 bases at V and 2 bases at J; junction bases unmatched: 2. The germline V gene has CDR1 SGHNT and CDR2 YENEEA.